The 27 T cell receptor beta chains given below trace back to one sample, sequenced in a study of blood T cells in healthy people across ages. Sample-barcoded 5' priming and a J-beta primer mix drove a second PCR of roughly 7 to 11 cycles. TCRdb re-derived calls from the 5' RACE reads in MiXCR, one entry per CDR3 protein. The repertoire holds about 1 million distinct CDR3 sequences, with around 43% as singletons. Sequenced: blood. The origin of the receptors is a woman in her sixties in good health.

The chain links TRBV4-2 to TRBJ2-7; D ambiguous. Germline loops: CDR1 LGHNA, CDR2 YNFKEQ. This CDR3 region has 13 residues. Trimming pared 2 bases from V and 4 bases from J, leaving 9 bases between. In DNA form, the CDR3 reads TGTGCCAGCAGCCAACGGAACGGGTACGAGCAGTACTTC. Its protein product is CASSQRNGYEQYF.

This clonotype was recorded a few times. This chain uses TRBV6-5 with TRBJ2-1; the match to TRBD2 covers 8 bases. Unmatched junction bases numbered 9, after V lost 6 bases and J lost 8 bases. From germline, CDR1 is MNHEY and CDR2 SVGAGI. This CDR3 spans 14 amino acids. The CDR3 DNA follows: TGTGCCAGCAGCATAGCGGGATCAGGGGATGAGCAGTTCTTC. Translating gives CASSIAGSGDEQFF.

The chain employs TRBV27 and TRBJ2-4, with 7 bases matching TRBD2. Per the germline V gene, CDR1 is MNHEY and CDR2 is SMNVEV (reference sequence). The CDR3 has 16 amino acids. Germline trimming cut 5 bases from V and 0 bases from J; bases unmatched to any gene: 7. CDR3 in amino acids: CASSPHSGGAKNIQYF. The CDR3 DNA is TGTGCCAGCAGTCCCCATTCGGGAGGAGCCAAAAACATTCAGTACTTC.

J is TRBJ2-5 and V is TRBV27, with D hard to call. V lost 3 bases and J lost 5, with 16 bases in between. The CDR3 covers 15 residues. CDR1 and CDR2 from the germline V gene are MNHEY and SMNVEV (reference sequence). CDR3 in amino acids: CASSFQSSGRETQYF. In DNA, the CDR3 is TGTGCCAGCAGTTTTCAGTCCAGTGGGCGGGAGACCCAGTACTTC.

This clonotype was seen at least ten times. As DNA, the CDR3 is TGTGCCAGCAGCTTCGGACAGGGAGAGGCTTTCTTT. Its protein product is CASSFGQGEAFF. The rearrangement uses TRBV7-6 and TRBJ1-1; 8 nucleotides agree with TRBD1. The CDR3 sequence is 12 residues long. From germline, CDR1 is SGHVS and CDR2 FNYEAQ. Germline trimming cut 3 bases from V and 11 bases from J; bases unmatched to any gene: 5.

This rearrangement joins TRBV6-5 to TRBJ2-1, with 11 bases lining up with TRBD2. Losses at the gene ends were 7 bases for V and 7 bases for J; bases not matched to a gene: 12. CDR1 MNHEY and CDR2 SVGAGI come from the germline V gene. There are 16 residues in the CDR3. The chain's CDR3 is CASNERLAGGGNEQFF. The CDR3 DNA reads TGTGCCAGCAACGAACGGTTAGCGGGAGGGGGGAATGAGCAGTTCTTC.

The chain carries TRBV5-1 and TRBJ2-7; D uncertain. The CDR3 totals 11 residues. Trimming stripped 4 bases from V and 7 bases from J, with 9 bases between. Looked up from germline, CDR1 is SGHRS and CDR2 is YFSETQ. CDR3 nucleotide sequence: TGCGCCAGCAGCACCCACCGAGAGCAGTACTTC. Translating it yields CASSTHREQYF.

This CDR3 reads CATSRGLGVSYNEQFF. The CDR3 region has the DNA TGTGCCACCAGCAGAGGTCTAGGCGTGTCCTACAATGAGCAGTTCTTC. The rearrangement links TRBV15 to TRBJ2-1; D gene ambiguous. Trimming left V 1 base short and J 1 base short, with 11 bases between. This CDR3 is built from 16 residues. The germline V gene encodes CDR1 LNHNV and CDR2 YYDKDF (reference sequence).

J is TRBJ2-6 and V is TRBV27; D unclear. CDR1 MNHEY and CDR2 SMNVEV come from the germline V gene (reference sequence). V lost 3 bases and J lost 1, with 16 bases in between. This CDR3 spans 18 amino acids. The CDR3 reads CASSLYAVRTSGANVLTF. The CDR3 bases are TGTGCCAGCAGTTTGTACGCAGTTCGAACTTCTGGGGCCAACGTCCTGACTTTC.

The sample holds one count of this clonotype. This chain links TRBV20-1 with TRBJ2-4; 7 nucleotides align to TRBD1. The CDR3 is 19 amino acids. V shed 3 bases, J shed 0 bases, and the junction held 17 bases outside the gene matches. Germline values: CDR1 DFQATT, CDR2 SNEGSKA (reference sequence). The chain's CDR3 is CSASPIFGTAILAKNIQYF. The CDR3 DNA follows: TGCAGTGCTAGTCCCATTTTTGGGACAGCCATCCTAGCCAAAAACATTCAGTACTTC.

This clonotype was seen a handful of times. J is TRBJ2-7 and V is TRBV20-1; D may be TRBD2 (6 bases). Germline V lookup: CDR1 DFQATT, CDR2 SNEGSKA (reference sequence). CDR3 length: 14 residues. V was trimmed by 2 bases and J by 2 bases, leaving 13 bases between them. CDR3 DNA sequence: TGCAGTGCTAGATTACCGGGAGAAACCTACGAGCAGTACTTC. This gives the protein CSARLPGETYEQYF.

The J gene is TRBJ2-7, the V gene TRBV2, with D possibly TRBD1 on 6 matching bases. The germline V and J ends were trimmed by 4 bases and 0 bases, with 16 bases remaining between them. Germline V gene sequence: CDR1 SNHLY, CDR2 FYNNEI. This CDR3 is built from 16 residues. CDR3 loop: CASSGYTGRASYEQYF. In DNA, the CDR3 is TGTGCCAGCAGTGGATATACAGGGAGAGCCTCCTACGAGCAGTACTTC.

The V and J genes are TRBV29-1 and TRBJ1-1, with D possibly matching TRBD1 (6 bases). CDR3 length: 13 amino acids. Germline lookup yields CDR1 SQVTM and CDR2 ANQGSEA. V shed 2 bases and J shed 6 bases, with 13 bases lying between them. CDR3: CSVEQGLMAEAFF. In DNA, the CDR3 is TGCAGCGTTGAACAGGGGTTGATGGCTGAAGCTTTCTTT.

V and J are TRBV20-1 and TRBJ2-7, with D tentatively TRBD1 or TRBD2 (6 bases each). Trimming removed 1 base from V and 1 base from J, with 17 bases in between. The V gene's germline CDR1 is DFQATT and CDR2 SNEGSKA (reference sequence). This CDR3 contains 16 residues. CDR3 in amino acids: CSARAGAQYYSYEQYF. In DNA form, the CDR3 reads TGCAGTGCTAGAGCGGGGGCCCAATATTATTCCTACGAGCAGTACTTC.

This clonotype has more than one count but fewer than ten. The rearrangement joins TRBV28 to TRBJ2-1, with a weak D call TRBD1 (6 bases). V was trimmed by 5 bases and J by 2 bases, leaving 13 bases between them. The CDR3 sequence is 15 residues long. Germline assignment: CDR1 MDHEN and CDR2 SYDVKM. DNA of the CDR3: TGTGCCAGCAGTCCCGAAAACAGGGCCTACAATGAGCAGTTCTTC. Its protein is CASSPENRAYNEQFF.

This clonotype was recorded a few times. The V and J genes are TRBV20-1 and TRBJ2-1; D gene uncertain. Germline V lookup: CDR1 DFQATT, CDR2 SNEGSKA (reference sequence). The CDR3 runs to 16 residues. V was cut by 0 bases and J by 0 bases, with 12 bases left in between. Here the CDR3 DNA reads TGCAGTGCTAGAGACCCAAAGGGCCCCTCCTACAATGAGCAGTTCTTC. The encoded protein is CSARDPKGPSYNEQFF.

This clonotype appeared a few times. The V call is TRBV5-1, the J call TRBJ2-7; TRBD2 matches 11 bases. CDR1 and CDR2 from the germline V gene are SGHRS and YFSETQ. V shed 0 bases and J 0 bases; nucleotides not matched to a gene: 2. This CDR3 spans 16 amino acids. CDR3 in DNA: TGCGCCAGCAGCTTGGGGACTAGCGGGTTCTCCTACGAGCAGTACTTC. It is translated as CASSLGTSGFSYEQYF.

This chain links TRBV6-4 with TRBJ1-1, with D hard to call. The germline V gene encodes CDR1 MRHNA and CDR2 SNTAGT. Trimming removed 3 bases at V and 4 bases at J, with 9 bases between. The length of the CDR3 is 13 residues. The CDR3 DNA follows: TGTGCCAGCAGTGAAGGGATTCGCACTGAAGCTTTCTTT. This codes for CASSEGIRTEAFF.

The chain carries TRBV28 and TRBJ2-7; 7 bases align to TRBD2. The junction had 6 bases not matched to a gene; V was cut back by 7 bases and J by 3 bases. Germline CDR1 and CDR2: MDHEN and SYDVKM. This CDR3 region has 13 residues. The CDR3 reads CASTRTRGYEQYF. CDR3 nucleotide sequence: TGTGCCAGCACTCGGACTAGGGGCTACGAGCAGTACTTC.

The J gene is TRBJ2-3, the V gene TRBV27, with 10 positions matching TRBD1. Per germline, CDR1 MNHEY and CDR2 SMNVEV (reference sequence). The CDR3 has 16 amino acids. Trimming took 7 bases from V and 3 from J; bases not matched to a gene: 10. The CDR3 spells CASTFLRTGGTDTQYF. CDR3 DNA sequence: TGTGCCAGCACTTTTTTGCGGACAGGGGGGACAGATACGCAGTATTTT.

This clonotype has only a few counts. This chain uses TRBV24-1 with TRBJ2-3, with D perhaps matching TRBD2 (7 bases). Trimming removed 5 bases at V and 4 bases at J, with 12 bases between. CDR1 and CDR2 from the germline V gene are KGHDR and SFDVKD. The CDR3 contains 14 residues. The CDR3 here is CATSARGAPDTQYF. In DNA, the CDR3 is TGTGCCACCAGTGCCCGGGGGGCGCCAGATACGCAGTATTTT.

V is TRBV5-1 and J is TRBJ2-1; D call uncertain. Germline V gene sequence: CDR1 SGHRS, CDR2 YFSETQ. The CDR3 sequence is 17 residues long. V was pared by 0 bases and J by 3 bases, with 16 bases between. The CDR3 here is CASSLELRSTFYNEQFF. CDR3 bases: TGCGCCAGCAGCTTGGAACTCCGGAGCACTTTCTACAATGAGCAGTTCTTC.

The chain is built from TRBV12-3 or TRBV12-4 and TRBJ1-1; 7 bases are a match to TRBD1. With 0 bases clipped from V and 0 bases from J, the junction kept 4 bases outside the gene matches. CDR3 length: 16 residues. The CDR3 here is CASSLARQGLNTEAFF. The CDR3 DNA reads TGTGCCAGCAGTTTAGCGCGACAGGGTTTGAACACTGAAGCTTTCTTT.

This clonotype was observed a few times. The CDR3 DNA sequence: TGCAGTGCTAGCAAGACTAGCGGGAGCAATGAGCAGTTCTTC. This codes for CSASKTSGSNEQFF. The J gene is TRBJ2-1, the V gene TRBV20-1; 12 bases match TRBD2. The trim removed 3 bases at V and 6 bases at J, leaving 3 bases unmatched. Germline V gene data show CDR1 as DFQATT and CDR2 as SNEGSKA (reference sequence). The CDR3 covers 14 residues.

The chain is built from TRBV5-1 and TRBJ2-5; tentatively, D is TRBD1 (5 bases). CDR1 is SGHRS and CDR2 is YFSETQ in the germline V gene. V lost 2 bases and J 5 bases, leaving 19 bases between the germline ends. CDR3 length: 16 residues. CDR3 region: CASSFSSFRDGETQYF. The CDR3 region has the DNA TGCGCCAGCAGCTTCTCATCTTTCAGGGATGGGGAGACCCAGTACTTC.

The chain has TRBV20-1 and TRBJ2-5, with unresolved D. The CDR3 sequence is 13 residues long. Germline CDR1 DFQATT, CDR2 SNEGSKA (reference sequence). Trimming cost V 1 base and J 0 bases, with 6 bases left between them. CDR3 bases: TGCAGTGCTAGAGGCAGTTACCAAGAGACCCAGTACTTC. It yields the protein CSARGSYQETQYF.

This clonotype was seen a few times. This chain connects TRBV20-1 to TRBJ2-7; D perhaps matches TRBD1 (5 bases). CDR3 length: 12 amino acids. V dropped 3 bases and J dropped 7 bases, with 13 bases sitting between them. Germline assignment: CDR1 DFQATT and CDR2 SNEGSKA (reference sequence). The CDR3 loop is CSARGPTEEQYF. CDR3 DNA sequence: TGCAGTGCTAGGGGGCCGACGGAAGAGCAGTACTTC.